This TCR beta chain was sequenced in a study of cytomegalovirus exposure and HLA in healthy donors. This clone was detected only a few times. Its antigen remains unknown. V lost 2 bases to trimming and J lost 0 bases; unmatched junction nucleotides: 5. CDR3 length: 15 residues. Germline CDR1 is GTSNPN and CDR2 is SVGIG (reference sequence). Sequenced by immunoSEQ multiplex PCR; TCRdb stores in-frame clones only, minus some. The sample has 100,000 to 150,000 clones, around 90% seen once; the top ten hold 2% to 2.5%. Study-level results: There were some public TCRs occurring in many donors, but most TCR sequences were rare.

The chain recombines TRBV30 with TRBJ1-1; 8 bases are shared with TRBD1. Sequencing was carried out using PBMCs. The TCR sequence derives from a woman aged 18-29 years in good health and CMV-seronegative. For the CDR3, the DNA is TGTGCCTGGAGTCCTTGGACAGGGATGAACACTGAAGCTTTCTTT. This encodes CAWSPWTGMNTEAFF.